One sample yielded the 21 T cell receptor beta chains listed below, sequenced in a study of shared clonotypes between healthy human individuals (dated by TCRdb to the early 2020s). CD8 naive samples were obtained by positive selection for CCR7 among CD45RO-negative cells, yielding a CD45RA+CCR7+ population from which TemRA cells were excluded. Preparation of the library involved the immunoSEQ multiplex PCR assay. TCRdb took over this immuneACCESS table, retaining in-frame rearrangements with V and J assigned. Such tables are incomplete; in checked studies, under half of the missing clones stem from an unresolved V gene, and the remainder is unexplained. The sample table contains roughly 550,000 clones; only one count was recorded for 95% of them. The ten largest clonotypes hold roughly 0.1% of the sample. The sequenced sample was naive CD8+ T cells sorted from blood. Explained via the paper, the cell subset or site label denotes: CD45RA+CCR7+. The receptors here all came from a woman in her thirties in good health.

The CDR3 DNA follows: TGTGCCAGCAGTTTCCGACTAGCGGGAGGGATGTACTTC. Translated, it gives CASSFRLAGGMYF. The J gene is TRBJ2-7, the V gene TRBV28, with 14 bases lining up with TRBD2. From germline, CDR1 is MDHEN and CDR2 SYDVKM. J lost 12 bases, V lost 3 bases, and 4 bases had no gene match. The length of the CDR3 is 13 residues.

This chain joins TRBV6-5 and TRBJ2-1; D ambiguous. V shed 2 bases and J shed 7 bases, with 3 bases lying between them. The CDR3 is 11 amino acids. Germline V gives CDR1 MNHEY, CDR2 SVGAGI. CDR3 sequence: CASSYRNEQFF. The CDR3 bases are TGTGCCAGCAGTTACAGAAATGAGCAGTTCTTC.

This chain uses TRBV5-4 with TRBJ2-2; perhaps D is TRBD1 or TRBD2 (5 bases each). The CDR3 has 15 residues. CDR1 is SGHNT and CDR2 is YYREEE in the germline V gene (reference sequence). Trimming left V 2 bases short and J 8 bases short, with 16 bases between. The CDR3 spells CASSLGDAVPGELFF. In DNA form, the CDR3 reads TGTGCCAGCAGCTTAGGGGACGCCGTTCCGGGGGAGCTGTTTTTT.

The V and J genes are TRBV2 and TRBJ2-1; 11 bases align to TRBD2. CDR3 size: 19 residues. CDR1 is SNHLY and CDR2 is FYNNEI in the germline V gene. The junction had 8 bases not matched to a gene; V was cut back by 1 base and J by 0 bases. The CDR3 nucleotides are TGTGCCAGCAGTGAAGGAGCTAGCGGGAGGTCCAGCTCCTACAATGAGCAGTTCTTC. This gives the protein CASSEGASGRSSSYNEQFF.

V usage is TRBV5-1 and J usage is TRBJ2-7; D unresolved. Trimming pared 0 bases from V and 5 bases from J, leaving 9 bases between. Germline V CDR1 and CDR2: SGHRS, YFSETQ. The CDR3 length is 13 residues. Written as DNA, the CDR3 is TGCGCCAGCAGCTTGGATCCCCGGGACGAGCAGTACTTC. It translates to CASSLDPRDEQYF. Looking up the rest from reference TRBV5-1 and TRBJ2-7 gives the full variable domain: KAGVTQTPRYLIKTRGQQVTLSCSPISGHRSVSWYQQTPGQGLQFLFEYFSETQRNKGNFPGRFSGRQFSNSRSEMNVSTLELGDSALYLCASSLDPRDEQYFGPGTRLTVT.

This sequence joins TRBV29-1 and TRBJ2-1; no clear D gene. V lost 2 bases and J lost 3, with 14 bases in between. There are 15 residues in the CDR3. CDR1 and CDR2 from the germline V gene are SQVTM and ANQGSEA. CDR3 DNA: TGCAGCGTTGAACGGCCCCAGTCGCTCTACAATGAGCAGTTCTTC. It is translated as CSVERPQSLYNEQFF.

This chain links TRBV4-2 with TRBJ2-1; D remains ambiguous. V gave up 3 bases and J gave up 1 base, with 7 bases separating them. The CDR3 consists of 14 residues. The germline CDR1 and CDR2 sequences are LGHNA and YNFKEQ. The CDR3 region has the DNA TGTGCCAGCAGCCAGGGGATTTCCTACAATGAGCAGTTCTTC. Protein sequence: CASSQGISYNEQFF.

As for this clone: This sample also contains other DNA sequences that code for the same CDR3. The J gene is TRBJ1-1, the V gene TRBV27; D gene uncertain. This CDR3 contains 14 residues. With 2 bases removed from V and 0 bases from J, the gap between germline ends came to 7 bases. Germline CDR1 MNHEY, CDR2 SMNVEV (reference sequence). The CDR3 loop reads CASSLGALNTEAFF. CDR3 sequence (DNA): TGTGCCAGCAGTTTAGGCGCTCTGAACACTGAAGCTTTCTTT.

J is TRBJ2-7 and V is TRBV5-6, with a weak D call TRBD2 (6 bases). Germline V gives CDR1 SGHDT, CDR2 YYEEEE. V dropped 4 bases and J dropped 0 bases, with 11 bases sitting between them. CDR3 length equals 14 residues. CDR3 loop: CASSPGGASYEQYF. CDR3 in DNA: TGTGCCAGCAGCCCCGGCGGGGCCTCCTACGAGCAGTACTTC.

V is TRBV5-6 and J is TRBJ1-1; tentatively, D is TRBD1 (5 bases). Trimming took 4 bases from V and 0 from J, leaving 13 bases between them. The CDR3 extends over 15 amino acids. Germline lookup yields CDR1 SGHDT and CDR2 YYEEEE. In nucleotides, the CDR3 is TGTGCCAGCAGCGCCTCAGGGATAATGAACACTGAAGCTTTCTTT. It translates to CASSASGIMNTEAFF. The full variable domain, completed using reference TRBV5-6 and TRBJ1-1, is DAGVTQSPTHLIKTRGQQVTLRCSPKSGHDTVSWYQQALGQGPQFIFQYYEEEERQRGNFPDRFSGHQFPNYSSELNVNALLLGDSALYLCASSASGIMNTEAFFGQGTRLTVV.

This clone has only one observation. The CDR3 region has the DNA TGTGCCAGCAGCTTGAGCGAAGGAAATGAGCAGTTCTTC. Its translation: CASSLSEGNEQFF. This chain joins TRBV7-9 and TRBJ2-1; D remains unclear. V was pared by 3 bases and J by 7 bases, with 10 bases between. The CDR3 has 13 residues. Germline assignment: CDR1 SEHNR and CDR2 FQNEAQ (reference sequence).

This chain uses TRBV6-1 with TRBJ2-7; 7 bases line up with TRBD2. CDR1 is MNHNS and CDR2 is SASEGT in the germline V gene. Trimming cost V 8 bases and J 3 bases; bases outside gene matches: 4. This CDR3 region has 12 residues. The CDR3 region is CASSWGGYEQYF. CDR3 nucleotide sequence: TGTGCCAGCTCCTGGGGGGGCTACGAGCAGTACTTC.

The chain employs TRBV27 and TRBJ2-2; a weak D match, TRBD1 (5 bases). V lost 0 bases and J lost 3, with 8 bases in between. Germline CDR1 MNHEY, CDR2 SMNVEV (reference sequence). The CDR3 length is 15 residues. The CDR3 here is CASSLSIGDTGELFF. The DNA of the CDR3 is TGTGCCAGCAGTTTATCGATAGGGGACACCGGGGAGCTGTTTTTT.

This chain joins TRBV13 and TRBJ2-7; 15 nucleotides line up with TRBD2. The CDR3 contains 15 residues. Per germline, CDR1 PRHDT and CDR2 FYEKMQ (reference sequence). The V gene end was trimmed by 6 bases and the J gene end by 6 bases; junction bases not matched to a gene: 6. The CDR3 here is CASSPGLAGGFEQYF. The DNA of the CDR3 is TGTGCCAGCAGTCCCGGACTAGCGGGAGGGTTCGAGCAGTACTTC.

J is TRBJ1-5 and V is TRBV28; D gene unclear. Germline V gene data show CDR1 as MDHEN and CDR2 as SYDVKM. V was shortened by 7 bases and J by 6 bases, with 16 bases between the two germline ends. There are 14 residues in the CDR3. CDR3 in DNA: TGTGCCAGCAATCAACCGGGAGAGACTCAGCCCCAGCATTTT. This gives the protein CASNQPGETQPQHF. The whole variable domain, filled in from reference TRBV28 and TRBJ1-5, reads DVKVTQSSRYLVKRTGEKVFLECVQDMDHENMFWYRQDPGLGLRLIYFSYDVKMKEKGDIPEGYSVSREKKERFSLILESASTNQTSMYLCASNQPGETQPQHFGDGTRLSIL.

This chain joins TRBV5-4 and TRBJ2-7; 7 positions match TRBD2. V was pared by 4 bases and J by 1 base, with 11 bases of the junction left unmatched. The V gene's germline CDR1 is SGHNT and CDR2 YYREEE (reference sequence). The CDR3 length is 16 residues. The CDR3 protein is CASSPALGRESYEQYF. The CDR3 nucleotides are TGTGCCAGCAGCCCGGCGTTGGGGCGGGAGTCCTACGAGCAGTACTTC.

The V and J genes are TRBV28 and TRBJ2-5; D not certain. The V gene lost 7 bases and the J gene lost 2 bases, with 11 bases spanning the gap. CDR3 size: 13 residues. Per germline, CDR1 MDHEN and CDR2 SYDVKM. CDR3 sequence (DNA): TGTGCCAGCAACCCCGGCCCTCAAGAGACCCAGTACTTC. It translates to CASNPGPQETQYF.

With regard to this clone: The sample contains more than one DNA sequence encoding this CDR3. V is TRBV7-9 and J is TRBJ2-2, with D unresolved. CDR3 length equals 13 residues. Per the germline V gene, CDR1 is SEHNR and CDR2 is FQNEAQ (reference sequence). V lost 1 base to trimming and J lost 6 bases, with 6 bases between them. CDR3 in DNA: TGTGCCAGCAGCTTAGGGCTAGCCGGGGAGCTGTTTTTT. Encoded protein: CASSLGLAGELFF.

V gene TRBV7-9 combines with J gene TRBJ1-2; D remains unclear. This CDR3 spans 14 amino acids. V dropped 1 base and J dropped 6 bases, with 12 bases sitting between them. CDR1 is SEHNR and CDR2 is FQNEAQ in the germline V gene (reference sequence). The CDR3 spells CASSLGGAADGYTF. CDR3 sequence (DNA): TGTGCCAGCAGCTTAGGAGGTGCCGCTGATGGCTACACCTTC.

The chain recombines TRBV19 with TRBJ2-7; no definite D call. Per the germline V gene, CDR1 is LNHDA and CDR2 is SQIVND (reference sequence). V lost 0 bases, J lost 3 bases, and 9 bases lay in between. The CDR3 spans 14 residues. CDR3 residues: CASSIDAEDYEQYF. CDR3 nucleotides: TGTGCCAGTAGTATAGATGCAGAAGACTACGAGCAGTACTTC.

J is TRBJ1-1 and V is TRBV30; 9 bases map to TRBD1. Trimming removed 5 bases from V and 5 bases from J; junction bases left unmatched: 6. This CDR3 comprises 13 residues. Germline loops: CDR1 GTSNPN, CDR2 SVGIG (reference sequence). The CDR3, as DNA: TGTGCCTGGTGGGACAGGGAGGGAACTGAAGCTTTCTTT. Translating gives CAWWDREGTEAFF. The whole variable domain, remainder taken from reference TRBV30 and TRBJ1-1, is SQTIHQWPATLVQPVGSPLSLECTVEGTSNPNLYWYRQAAGRGLQLLFYSVGIGQISSEVPQNLSASRPQDRQFILSSKKLLLSDSGFYLCAWWDREGTEAFFGQGTRLTVV.